Following are 29 T cell receptor beta chains from one sample sequenced in a study of blood T cell repertoires in COVID-19. Repertoires were generated with immunoSEQ multiplex PCR, while TCRdb's copy carries only in-frame clones and drops some. In the table there are about 200,000 clones, 75% to 90% of which are singletons. The sequenced material came from peripheral blood. The source is a woman older than 75 with COVID-19, enrolled during active disease.

This chain links TRBV19 with TRBJ1-1, with D perhaps TRBD1 (6 bases). Trimming removed 3 bases from V and 1 base from J, with 12 bases in between. In germline, CDR1 is LNHDA, CDR2 SQIVND (reference sequence). The CDR3 runs 15 residues. CDR3 amino acids: CASSMGNRENTEAFF. The DNA for the CDR3 is TGTGCCAGTAGTATGGGTAACAGGGAGAACACTGAAGCTTTCTTT.

The chain employs TRBV3-1 (or the pseudogene TRBV3-2) and TRBJ2-3; 11 bases line up with TRBD2. The CDR3 loop spans 18 amino acids. Losses at the gene ends were 4 bases for V and 0 bases for J; bases not matched to a gene: 9. CDR1 and CDR2 (germline): LGHDT, YNNKEL (reference sequence). The DNA of the CDR3 is TGTGCCAGCAGCCCCTTGCTAGCGGGAGGAGGGAGCACAGATACGCAGTATTTT. Amino acids: CASSPLLAGGGSTDTQYF.

The genes are TRBV7-6 and TRBJ2-3; 13 nucleotides line up with TRBD2. CDR1 SGHVS and CDR2 FNYEAQ come from the germline V gene. V lost 0 bases and J lost 2; bases outside the gene matches: 5. The CDR3 is 18 amino acids. CDR3 region: CASSLAGLAGALTDTQYF. CDR3 bases: TGTGCCAGCAGCTTAGCCGGACTAGCGGGGGCCCTCACAGATACGCAGTATTTT. The whole variable domain, remainder taken from reference TRBV7-6 and TRBJ2-3, is GAGVSQSPRYKVTKRGQDVALRCDPISGHVSLYWYRQALGQGPEFLTYFNYEAQQDKSGLPNDRFSAERPEGSISTLTIQRTEQRDSAMYRCASSLAGLAGALTDTQYFGPGTRLTVL.

V gene TRBV24-1 combines with J gene TRBJ1-2, with D unresolved. CDR1 KGHDR and CDR2 SFDVKD come from the germline V gene. This CDR3 has 13 residues. The V gene lost 4 bases and the J gene lost 4 bases, with 9 bases spanning the gap. CDR3 in DNA: TGTGCCACCAGTGACCCGGGGAGCTATGGCTACACCTTC. Protein sequence: CATSDPGSYGYTF.

The genes are TRBV19 and TRBJ2-2; TRBD1 is a possible D gene (6 bases). This CDR3 comprises 15 residues. With 3 bases removed from V and 1 base from J, the gap between germline ends came to 9 bases. From germline, CDR1 is LNHDA and CDR2 SQIVND (reference sequence). CDR3 protein: CASSIGQLNTGELFF. The CDR3 region has the DNA TGTGCCAGTAGTATCGGACAGCTGAACACCGGGGAGCTGTTTTTT.

The rearrangement links TRBV7-8 to TRBJ1-3; D call uncertain. CDR1 is SGHVS, CDR2 FQNEAQ, per germline. Trimming took off 3 bases at V and 0 bases at J, with 12 bases between the two ends. This CDR3 is 16 amino acids long. The CDR3, as DNA: TGTGCCAGCAGCTTTAGCCCTGGAACCTCTGGAAACACCATATATTTT. Protein product: CASSFSPGTSGNTIYF.

This rearrangement joins TRBV5-1 to TRBJ2-2, with 9 nucleotides matching TRBD1. The germline CDR1 and CDR2 sequences are SGHRS and YFSETQ. The CDR3 runs 18 residues. The ends lost 4 bases at V and 0 bases at J; junction bases unmatched: 10. In nucleotides, the CDR3 is TGCGCCAGCAGCAAACGGGGACAGGGTGATTCGAACACCGGGGAGCTGTTTTTT. It translates to CASSKRGQGDSNTGELFF.

This chain joins TRBV7-2 and TRBJ2-1; D is undetermined. Germline V gives CDR1 SGHTA, CDR2 FQGNSA. The CDR3 runs to 15 residues. Deletions cut 1 base from V and 4 bases from J, with 11 bases between. The chain's CDR3 is CASSLGSGSYNEQFF. The CDR3 bases are TGTGCCAGCAGCTTAGGGTCCGGGTCGTACAATGAGCAGTTCTTC.

The gene calls are TRBV5-1 and TRBJ1-4; 7 bases map to TRBD1. In germline, CDR1 is SGHRS, CDR2 YFSETQ. The CDR3 spans 15 residues. V lost 4 bases to trimming and J lost 6 bases; unmatched junction nucleotides: 9. This CDR3 is CASSPGQKKYEKLFF. The CDR3 coding sequence is TGCGCCAGCAGCCCGGGACAGAAGAAATATGAAAAACTGTTTTTT.

This rearrangement joins TRBV29-1 to TRBJ1-1; a possible D gene is TRBD1 (5 bases). The CDR3 consists of 11 residues. The germline V gene encodes CDR1 SQVTM and CDR2 ANQGSEA. V lost 7 bases and J 10 bases, leaving 16 bases between the germline ends. The CDR3 is CSAVPGEAAFF. CDR3 nucleotide sequence: TGCAGCGCTGTGCCGGGGGAAGCAGCTTTCTTT.

The chain is built from TRBV6-1 and TRBJ1-1; D not certain. The germline gives CDR1 MNHNS, CDR2 SASEGT. V was clipped by 1 base and J by 10 bases, with 13 bases between them. This CDR3 is built from 13 residues. CDR3 sequence: CASSEVYGRGAFF. The DNA for the CDR3 is TGTGCCAGCAGTGAAGTTTATGGGCGGGGAGCTTTCTTT.

The chain is built from TRBV5-1 and TRBJ2-7; TRBD1 aligns across 7 bases. After removal of 1 base from V and 5 bases from J, the junction contained 6 bases not matched to a gene. The CDR3 is 14 residues long. The V gene's germline CDR1 is SGHRS and CDR2 YFSETQ. CDR3: CASSLPLGGDEQYF. The CDR3 bases are TGCGCCAGCAGCTTGCCCCTAGGGGGCGACGAGCAGTACTTC. Full variable domain (outside the CDR3, taken from reference TRBV5-1 and TRBJ2-7): KAGVTQTPRYLIKTRGQQVTLSCSPISGHRSVSWYQQTPGQGLQFLFEYFSETQRNKGNFPGRFSGRQFSNSRSEMNVSTLELGDSALYLCASSLPLGGDEQYFGPGTRLTVT.

J is TRBJ1-1 and V is TRBV7-9; D unclear. The V gene lost 5 bases and the J gene lost 3 bases, with 16 bases spanning the gap. This CDR3 comprises 15 residues. The germline gives CDR1 SEHNR, CDR2 FQNEAQ (reference sequence). The CDR3 sequence: CASSTIRHRYTEAFF. CDR3 DNA sequence: TGTGCCAGCAGCACCATTAGACACCGATACACTGAAGCTTTCTTT.

The chain uses TRBV19 and TRBJ1-6; 7 bases fit TRBD1. CDR1 and CDR2 from the germline V gene are LNHDA and SQIVND (reference sequence). This CDR3 is built from 14 residues. V shed 6 bases, J shed 6 bases, and the junction held 5 bases outside the gene matches. DNA of the CDR3: TGTGCCAGTAGACCGGGACAGCGTAATTCACCCCTCCACTTT. This gives the protein CASRPGQRNSPLHF. The full variable domain, completed using reference TRBV19 and TRBJ1-6, is DGGITQSPKYLFRKEGQNVTLSCEQNLNHDAMYWYRQDPGQGLRLIYYSQIVNDFQKGDIAEGYSVSREKKESFPLTVTSAQKNPTAFYLCASRPGQRNSPLHFGNGTRLTVT.

V is TRBV21-1 and J is TRBJ1-1. TRBV21-1 is labeled a pseudogene. The CDR3 is made up of 13 amino acids. The CDR3 bases are TGTGCCAGCAGCAAAGACGGGAACACTGAAGCTTTCTTT. Amino acid sequence: CASSKDGNTEAFF.

The chain uses TRBV18 and TRBJ1-5; maybe TRBD1 (6 bases). V shed 4 bases and J shed 7 bases, with 11 bases lying between them. This CDR3 is built from 13 residues. CDR1 and CDR2 (germline): KGHSH, LQKENI. CDR3 coding DNA: TGTGCCAGCTCACGGGACACGTCCCAGCCCCAGCATTTT. This codes for CASSRDTSQPQHF.

The chain is built from TRBV9 and TRBJ2-5; D is possibly TRBD1 (6 bases). Trimming shortened V by 0 bases and J by 4 bases, and 13 bases separated the two germline ends. This CDR3 contains 15 residues. Per germline, CDR1 SGDLS and CDR2 YYNGEE. The CDR3 protein is CASSVVQGMRETQYF. The CDR3 region has the DNA TGTGCCAGCAGCGTAGTCCAGGGGATGAGAGAGACCCAGTACTTC.

The chain recombines TRBV19 with TRBJ2-7; D is possibly TRBD2 (6 bases). Germline assignment: CDR1 LNHDA and CDR2 SQIVND (reference sequence). CDR3 length: 15 residues. The V end lost 6 bases, the J end lost 0 bases, and 15 bases lay between the germline ends. CDR3 sequence reads: CASRRGGSGSYEQYF. The CDR3 region has the DNA TGTGCCAGTAGGAGGGGAGGAAGCGGCTCCTACGAGCAGTACTTC.

CDR3 loop: CASRAGTSSSYNEQFF. In nucleotides, the CDR3 is TGCGCCAGCAGGGCCGGGACTTCGAGCTCCTACAATGAGCAGTTCTTC. V and J are TRBV10-2 and TRBJ2-1; D possibly corresponds to TRBD2 (6 bases). The CDR3 spans 16 residues. Between the trimmed V and J ends, which lost 6 bases and 0 bases, there was a span of 15 bases. Germline CDR1 and CDR2: WSHSY and SAAADI.

The V call is TRBV11-3, the J call TRBJ2-1; no firm D call. Germline V CDR1 and CDR2: SGHNT, YENEEA. The V gene lost 2 bases and the J gene lost 5 bases, with 4 bases spanning the gap. CDR3 size: 12 residues. In DNA, the CDR3 is TGTGCCAGCAGCTTAAGAGACAATGAGCAGTTCTTC. It specifies CASSLRDNEQFF.

The CDR3 sequence: CASIRTGLFSEAFF. The CDR3 nucleotides are TGTGCCAGCATTAGGACAGGGTTATTCTCTGAAGCTTTCTTT. This sequence joins TRBV6-5 and TRBJ1-1; 8 nucleotides agree with TRBD1. The CDR3 has 14 residues. CDR1 is MNHEY, CDR2 SVGAGI, per germline. Trimming at V came to 7 bases and at J to 6 bases, leaving 10 bases not matched to a gene.

V usage is TRBV25-1 and J usage is TRBJ2-3; D may be TRBD2 (5 bases). The germline V gene encodes CDR1 MGHDK and CDR2 SYGVNS. V gave up 1 base and J gave up 2 bases, with 10 bases separating them. This CDR3 has 15 amino acids. The CDR3 bases are TGTGCCAGCAGTGAATCTGGCGGGCCCACAGATACGCAGTATTTT. It translates to CASSESGGPTDTQYF. The full variable domain, with the rest looked up from reference TRBV25-1 and TRBJ2-3, is EADIYQTPRYLVIGTGKKITLECSQTMGHDKMYWYQQDPGMELHLIHYSYGVNSTEKGDLSSESTVSRIRTEHFPLTLESARPSHTSQYLCASSESGGPTDTQYFGPGTRLTVL.

On this clone: Other DNA sequences in this sample translate to the same CDR3. The CDR3 reads CASSSTNTGELFF. The CDR3 region has the DNA TGTGCCAGCAGCTCCACGAACACCGGGGAGCTGTTTTTT. The V call is TRBV7-2, the J call TRBJ2-2; D is undetermined. With 4 bases removed from V and 0 bases from J, the gap between germline ends came to 3 bases. The CDR3 extends over 13 amino acids. Germline loops: CDR1 SGHTA, CDR2 FQGNSA. The entire variable domain, with the rest obtained from reference TRBV7-2 and TRBJ2-2, is as follows: GAGVSQSPSNKVTEKGKDVELRCDPISGHTALYWYRQSLGQGLEFLIYFQGNSAPDKSGLPSDRFSAERTGGSVSTLTIQRTQQEDSAVYLCASSSTNTGELFFGEGSRLTVL.

There are a few counts of this clone. The chain employs TRBV28 and TRBJ1-2; D remains ambiguous. The CDR3 spans 12 residues. The ends were cut back, 8 bases at V and 2 bases at J, with 9 bases in the middle. The germline V gene encodes CDR1 MDHEN and CDR2 SYDVKM. The CDR3 here is CASHTENYGYTF. The CDR3 DNA reads as TGTGCCAGCCACACAGAAAACTATGGCTACACCTTC.

The chain has TRBV28 and TRBJ2-3, with TRBD1 as a possible D gene (5 bases). The CDR3 consists of 15 residues. V shed 6 bases and J shed 4 bases, with 17 bases lying between them. From germline, CDR1 is MDHEN and CDR2 SYDVKM. CDR3 DNA sequence: TGTGCCAGCAGCCGTACAGGCCCCTGGGCAGATACGCAGTATTTT. Its translation: CASSRTGPWADTQYF.

A few counts support this clone. This chain joins TRBV21-1 and TRBJ1-2. TRBV21-1 is annotated as a pseudogene. This CDR3 region has 14 residues. Here the CDR3 reads CASSKKGGVVGYTF. CDR3 nucleotides: TGTGCCAGCAGCAAAAAGGGAGGCGTGGTCGGCTACACCTTC.

The chain uses TRBV9 and TRBJ2-3, with D possibly TRBD2 on 6 matching bases. Trimming took 3 bases from V and 3 from J, leaving 20 bases between them. Germline V gives CDR1 SGDLS, CDR2 YYNGEE. The CDR3 totals 17 residues. The CDR3: CASSGYGRVRTTDTQYF. CDR3 nucleotides: TGTGCCAGCAGCGGCTACGGGAGAGTGAGGACGACAGATACGCAGTATTTT.

The genes are TRBV28 and TRBJ1-1; D uncertain. CDR3 length: 16 residues. The germline gives CDR1 MDHEN, CDR2 SYDVKM. The V end lost 6 bases, the J end lost 2 bases, and 19 bases lay between the germline ends. For the CDR3, the DNA is TGTGCCAGCAGGGGAGGCGGCGGTTCTTTTAACACTGAAGCTTTCTTT. Encoded protein: CASRGGGGSFNTEAFF.

V is TRBV2 and J is TRBJ2-3; 8 positions agree with TRBD2. The junction had 5 bases not matched to a gene; V was cut back by 3 bases and J by 3 bases. The CDR3 contains 15 residues. Germline V gene data show CDR1 as SNHLY and CDR2 as FYNNEI. The CDR3 sequence: CASSEDGGVTDTQYF. The DNA of the CDR3 is TGTGCCAGCAGTGAGGACGGGGGGGTAACAGATACGCAGTATTTT.